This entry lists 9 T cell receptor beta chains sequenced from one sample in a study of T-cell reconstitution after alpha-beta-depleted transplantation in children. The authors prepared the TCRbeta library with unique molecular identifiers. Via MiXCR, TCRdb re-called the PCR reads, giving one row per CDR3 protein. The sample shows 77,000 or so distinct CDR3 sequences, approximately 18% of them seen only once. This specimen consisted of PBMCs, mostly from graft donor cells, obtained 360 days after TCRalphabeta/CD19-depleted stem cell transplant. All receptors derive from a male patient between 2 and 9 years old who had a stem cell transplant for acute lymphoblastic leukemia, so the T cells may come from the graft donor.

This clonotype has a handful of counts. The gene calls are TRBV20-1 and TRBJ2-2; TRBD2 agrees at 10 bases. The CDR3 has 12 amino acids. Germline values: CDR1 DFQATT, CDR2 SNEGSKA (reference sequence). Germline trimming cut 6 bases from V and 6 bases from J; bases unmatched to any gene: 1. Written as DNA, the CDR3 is TGCAGTGCAGCGGGAGGGCCCGGGGAGCTGTTTTTT. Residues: CSAAGGPGELFF.

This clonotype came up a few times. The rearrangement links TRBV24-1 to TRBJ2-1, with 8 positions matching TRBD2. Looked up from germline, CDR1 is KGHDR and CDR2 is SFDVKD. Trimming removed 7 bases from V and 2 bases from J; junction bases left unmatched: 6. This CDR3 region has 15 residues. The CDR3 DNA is TGTGCCACCAGAGGAGCGGGAGTTCCCTACAATGAGCAGTTCTTC. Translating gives CATRGAGVPYNEQFF.

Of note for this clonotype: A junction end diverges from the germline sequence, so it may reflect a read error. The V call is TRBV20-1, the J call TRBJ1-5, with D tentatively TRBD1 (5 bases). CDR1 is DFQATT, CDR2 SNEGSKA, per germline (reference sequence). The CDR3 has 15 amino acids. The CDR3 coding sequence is TGCAGTGCTAGAGACTCCGGGGGAAGTAATCAGGCCCAGCATTTT. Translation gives CSARDSGGSNQAQHF.

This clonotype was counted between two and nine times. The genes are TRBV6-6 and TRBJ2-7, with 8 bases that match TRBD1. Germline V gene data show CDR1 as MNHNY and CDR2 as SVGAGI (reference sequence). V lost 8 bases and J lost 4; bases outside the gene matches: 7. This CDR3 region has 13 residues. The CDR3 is CASGSTGGYEQYF. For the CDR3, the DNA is TGTGCCAGCGGATCAACAGGGGGGTACGAGCAGTACTTC.

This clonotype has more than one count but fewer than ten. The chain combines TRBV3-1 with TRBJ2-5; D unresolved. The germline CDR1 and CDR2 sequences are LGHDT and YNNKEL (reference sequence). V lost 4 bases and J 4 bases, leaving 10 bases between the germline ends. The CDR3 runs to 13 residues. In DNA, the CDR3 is TGTGCCAGCAGCCGCGACCGGTTAGAGACCCAGTACTTC. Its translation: CASSRDRLETQYF.

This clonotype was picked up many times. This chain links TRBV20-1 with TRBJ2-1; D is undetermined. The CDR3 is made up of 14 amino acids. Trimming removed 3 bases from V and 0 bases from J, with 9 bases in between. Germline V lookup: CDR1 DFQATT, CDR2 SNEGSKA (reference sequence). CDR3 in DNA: TGCAGTGCTAGGTTGGCAAGCTCCTACAATGAGCAGTTCTTC. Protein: CSARLASSYNEQFF.

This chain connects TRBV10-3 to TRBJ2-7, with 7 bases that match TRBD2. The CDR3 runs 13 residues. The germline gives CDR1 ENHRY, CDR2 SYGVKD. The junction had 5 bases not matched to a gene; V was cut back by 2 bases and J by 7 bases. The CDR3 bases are TGTGCCATCAGTGAGAGGGAGGGCCGGGAGCAGTACTTC. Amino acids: CAISEREGREQYF.

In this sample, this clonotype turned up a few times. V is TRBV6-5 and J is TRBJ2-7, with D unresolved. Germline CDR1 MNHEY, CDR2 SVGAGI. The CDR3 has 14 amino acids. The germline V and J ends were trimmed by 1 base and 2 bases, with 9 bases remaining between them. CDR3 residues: CASSYYVSPYEQYF. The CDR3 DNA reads TGTGCCAGCAGTTACTATGTCAGTCCCTACGAGCAGTACTTC.

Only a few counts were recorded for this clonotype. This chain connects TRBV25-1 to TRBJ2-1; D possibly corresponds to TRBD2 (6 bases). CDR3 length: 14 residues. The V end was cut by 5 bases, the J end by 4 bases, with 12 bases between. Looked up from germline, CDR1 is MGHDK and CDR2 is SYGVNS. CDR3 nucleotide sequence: TGTGCCAGCAGTATCCGGACTACTTACAATGAGCAGTTCTTC. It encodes CASSIRTTYNEQFF.